One sample yielded the 8 T cell receptor beta chains listed below, sequenced in a study of T-cell reconstitution after alpha-beta-depleted transplantation in children. Unique molecular identifiers were incorporated when the TCRbeta library was constructed. TCRdb processed the PCR reads anew with MiXCR; each CDR3 protein has one entry. The sample yields 240,000 or so distinct CDR3 sequences, less than 9% seen once. The starting material was PBMCs, mostly from graft donor cells, obtained 180 days after TCRalphabeta/CD19-depleted stem cell transplant. These receptors were obtained from a male patient younger than 18 who had a stem cell transplant for acute lymphoblastic leukemia, so the T cells may come from the graft donor.

Comments on this clonotype: Given a much more abundant clone one base away, this may be a read error. CDR3 bases: TGTGCCAGCAGGGGGGGGCTGATCTCAGATACGCAGTATTTT. Protein: CASRGGLISDTQYF. The genes are TRBV7-9 and TRBJ2-3; possibly TRBD2 for D (7 bases). This CDR3 spans 14 amino acids. Germline-derived CDR1 and CDR2 are SEHNR and FQNEAQ (reference sequence). The germline V and J ends were trimmed by 6 bases and 4 bases, with 14 bases remaining between them. Full variable domain (outside the CDR3, taken from reference TRBV7-9 and TRBJ2-3): DTGVSQNPRHKITKRGQNVTFRCDPISEHNRLYWYRQTLGQGPEFLTYFQNEAQLEKSRLLSDRFSAERPKGSFSTLEIQRTEQGDSAMYLCASRGGLISDTQYFGPGTRLTVL.

The table lists this clonotype with many counts. The rearrangement uses TRBV12-3 or TRBV12-4 and TRBJ2-1; D uncertain. With 3 bases removed from V and 2 bases from J, the gap between germline ends came to 8 bases. This CDR3 is built from 14 residues. CDR3 in DNA: TGTGCCAGCAGTTTTCAGTCCGCCTACAATGAGCAGTTCTTC. This encodes CASSFQSAYNEQFF.

In its sample, this clonotype was seen once. V and J are TRBV19 and TRBJ1-4; the D is unclear. The CDR3 runs to 14 residues. CDR1 LNHDA and CDR2 SQIVND come from the germline V gene (reference sequence). The V end was cut by 7 bases, the J end by 3 bases, with 12 bases between. As DNA, the CDR3 is TGTGCCAGTAAGGAGGCCTCTCCTAATGAAAAACTGTTTTTT. It translates to CASKEASPNEKLFF.

This clonotype came up many times. The V gene is TRBV28, the J gene TRBJ1-1; D is ambiguous. The CDR3 contains 12 residues. Germline V gene lookup returns CDR1 MDHEN and CDR2 SYDVKM. Trimming took off 7 bases at V and 0 bases at J, with 6 bases between the two ends. The CDR3 DNA reads as TGTGCCAGCAAACTTTTGAACACTGAAGCTTTCTTT. It yields the protein CASKLLNTEAFF.

In its sample, this clonotype was seen many times. V usage is TRBV15 and J usage is TRBJ2-2, with 7 bases fitting TRBD1. V lost 4 bases, J lost 5 bases, and 4 bases stayed unmatched. Germline V gene data show CDR1 as LNHNV and CDR2 as YYDKDF (reference sequence). The CDR3 is made up of 14 amino acids. DNA for the CDR3: TGTGCCACCAGCAACAGGGGTCTAACCGGGGAGCTGTTTTTT. This encodes CATSNRGLTGELFF.

Many counts were recorded for this clonotype. The J gene is TRBJ1-4, the V gene TRBV14; 9 bases map to TRBD1. This CDR3 has 16 residues. The germline CDR1 and CDR2 sequences are SGHDN and FVKESK. V lost 4 bases, J lost 7 bases, and 10 bases stayed unmatched. This CDR3 is CASSPNRGRLVEKLFF. The CDR3 DNA sequence: TGTGCCAGCAGCCCGAACAGGGGGCGCTTGGTTGAAAAACTGTTTTTT.

This clonotype occurred many times. The chain combines TRBV7-2 with TRBJ2-5; possibly TRBD2 for D (5 bases). V was shortened by 1 base and J by 8 bases, with 14 bases between the two germline ends. CDR3 size: 14 residues. CDR1 SGHTA and CDR2 FQGNSA come from the germline V gene. CDR3 in DNA: TGTGCCAGCAGCTTAGGAGGGCCCAAGAACACCCAGTACTTC. Translation gives CASSLGGPKNTQYF. Using reference TRBV7-2 and TRBJ2-5 for the parts outside the CDR3, the full variable domain is GAGVSQSPSNKVTEKGKDVELRCDPISGHTALYWYRQSLGQGLEFLIYFQGNSAPDKSGLPSDRFSAERTGGSVSTLTIQRTQQEDSAVYLCASSLGGPKNTQYFGPGTRLLVL.

This clonotype was observed at least ten times. This sequence joins TRBV11-2 and TRBJ2-7, with 10 bases aligning to TRBD2. Germline V CDR1 and CDR2: SGHAT, FQNNGV. With V trimmed by 1 base and J by 7 bases, 4 bases remained unmatched. The CDR3 consists of 14 residues. The chain's CDR3 is CASSLGSGGPEQYF. CDR3 sequence (DNA): TGTGCCAGCAGCTTAGGTAGCGGGGGGCCTGAGCAGTACTTC.